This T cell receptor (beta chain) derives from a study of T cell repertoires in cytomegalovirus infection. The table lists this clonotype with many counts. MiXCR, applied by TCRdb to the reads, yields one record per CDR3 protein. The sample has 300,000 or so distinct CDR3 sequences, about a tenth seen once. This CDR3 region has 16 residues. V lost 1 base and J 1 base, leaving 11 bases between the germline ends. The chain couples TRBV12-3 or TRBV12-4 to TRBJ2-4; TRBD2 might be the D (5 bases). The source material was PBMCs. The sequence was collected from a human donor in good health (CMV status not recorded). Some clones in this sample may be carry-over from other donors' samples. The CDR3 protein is CASSLGARGAKNIQYF. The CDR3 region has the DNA TGTGCCAGCAGTTTAGGGGCCCGCGGGGCCAAAAACATTCAGTACTTC.